The entry that follows covers one T cell receptor (beta chain) sequence. This entry belongs to a study of blood T cell repertoires in COVID-19. The CDR3 totals 13 residues. The V segment lost 4 bases and the J segment 4 bases; nucleotides outside the gene matches: 2. Germline-derived CDR1 and CDR2 are LNHDA and SQIVND (reference sequence). Sequencing used immunoSEQ multiplex PCR; TCRdb keeps in-frame clones, though not all of them. In the table there are fewer than 90,000 clones, roughly 86% of which are singletons. Material for sequencing was peripheral blood. The sequence came from a man aged 50 to 59 with active or convalescent COVID-19. The rearrangement joins TRBV19 to TRBJ2-7, with TRBD1 matching over 9 bases. The CDR3: CASSTDRGYEQYF. In nucleotides, the CDR3 is TGTGCCAGTAGTACCGACAGGGGGTACGAGCAGTACTTC. Based on the CDR3 plus reference TRBV19 and TRBJ2-7, the full variable domain is DGGITQSPKYLFRKEGQNVTLSCEQNLNHDAMYWYRQDPGQGLRLIYYSQIVNDFQKGDIAEGYSVSREKKESFPLTVTSAQKNPTAFYLCASSTDRGYEQYFGPGTRLTVT.